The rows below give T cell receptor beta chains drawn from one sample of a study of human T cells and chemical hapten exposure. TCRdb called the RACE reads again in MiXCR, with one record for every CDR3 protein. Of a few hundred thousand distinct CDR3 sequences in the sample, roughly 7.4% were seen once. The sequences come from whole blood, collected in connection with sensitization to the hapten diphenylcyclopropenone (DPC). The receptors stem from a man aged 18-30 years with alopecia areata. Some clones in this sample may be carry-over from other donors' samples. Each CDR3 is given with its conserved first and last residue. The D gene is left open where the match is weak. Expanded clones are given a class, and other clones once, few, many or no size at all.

CDR3: CASSRRSGDTDTQYF; DNA: TGTGCCAGCAGCCGCCGTTCGGGGGATACAGATACGCAGTATTTT; J: TRBJ2-3; D: NA; V: TRBV7-9; size: NA
CDR3: CSAGETNTEAFF; DNA: TGCAGCGCTGGGGAAACGAACACTGAAGCTTTCTTT; J: TRBJ1-1; D: NA; V: TRBV29-1; size: few
CDR3: CASSQVGSGGLTDTQYF; DNA: TGCGCCAGCAGCCAAGTGGGTAGCGGGGGCCTCACAGATACGCAGTATTTT; J: TRBJ2-3; D: TRBD2; V: TRBV4-3; size: NA
CDR3: CASSQETEGRGTDTQYF; DNA: TGCGCCAGCAGCCAAGAAACGGAGGGACGGGGCACAGATACGCAGTATTTT; J: TRBJ2-3; D: NA; V: TRBV4-3; size: few
CDR3: CASSLEDSGNTIYF; DNA: TGTGCCAGCAGCTTAGAAGACTCTGGAAACACCATATATTTT; J: TRBJ1-3; D: NA; V: TRBV11-2; size: NA
CDR3: CASSQEARVRRNSPLHF; DNA: TGCGCCAGCAGCCAAGAGGCCAGGGTTAGGAGAAATTCACCCCTCCACTTT; J: TRBJ1-6; D: NA; V: TRBV4-1; size: few
CDR3: CASSQAGGNEQFF; DNA: TGTGCCAGCAGCCAAGCGGGGGGCAATGAGCAGTTCTTC; J: TRBJ2-1; D: TRBD2; V: TRBV4-2; size: many
CDR3: CASSPERELFF; DNA: TGTGCCAGCTCACCAGAGAGGGAACTGTTTTTT; J: TRBJ1-4; D: NA; V: TRBV18; size: few
CDR3: CASSPGQGYNEQFF; DNA: TGTGCCAGCTCACCGGGACAGGGTTACAATGAGCAGTTCTTC; J: TRBJ2-1; D: TRBD1; V: TRBV18; size: many
CDR3: CASVKGALGGFQETQYF; DNA: TGTGCCAGCGTGAAGGGGGCGCTTGGGGGCTTCCAAGAGACCCAGTACTTC; J: TRBJ2-5; D: TRBD1; V: TRBV5-5; size: NA
CDR3: CASSSGKNTEAFF; DNA: TGTGCCAGCAGTTCAGGGAAGAACACTGAAGCTTTCTTT; J: TRBJ1-1; D: NA; V: TRBV2; size: many